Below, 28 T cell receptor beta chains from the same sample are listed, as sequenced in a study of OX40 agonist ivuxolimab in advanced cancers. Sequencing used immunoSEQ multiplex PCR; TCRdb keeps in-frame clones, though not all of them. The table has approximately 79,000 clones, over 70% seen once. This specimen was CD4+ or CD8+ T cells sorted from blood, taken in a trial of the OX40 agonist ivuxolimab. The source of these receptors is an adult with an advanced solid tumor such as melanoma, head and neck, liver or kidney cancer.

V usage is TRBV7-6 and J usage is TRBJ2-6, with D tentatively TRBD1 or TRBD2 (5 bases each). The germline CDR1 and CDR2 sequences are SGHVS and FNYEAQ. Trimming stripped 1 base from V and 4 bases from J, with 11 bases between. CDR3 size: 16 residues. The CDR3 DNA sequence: TGTGCCAGCAGCTTAGTTCGGGGCTCGGGGGCCAACGTCCTGACTTTC. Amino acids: CASSLVRGSGANVLTF.

CDR3 loop: CASSSRTRGNEKLFF. The DNA of the CDR3 is TGTGCCAGCAGCTCCCGGACAAGAGGGAATGAAAAACTGTTTTTT. The chain has TRBV5-4 and TRBJ1-4; TRBD1 is a possible D gene (5 bases). CDR1 is SGHNT and CDR2 is YYREEE in the germline V gene (reference sequence). The V end was cut by 3 bases, the J end by 5 bases, with 14 bases between. This CDR3 has 15 amino acids.

CDR3 sequence: CASSQNRGSSGNTIYF. CDR3 DNA: TGTGCCAGCAGCCAAAACAGGGGGTCCTCTGGAAACACCATATATTTT. J is TRBJ1-3 and V is TRBV5-6; 8 bases line up with TRBD1. V gave up 4 bases and J gave up 0 bases; unmatched junction bases: 6. This CDR3 spans 16 amino acids. Germline V gives CDR1 SGHDT, CDR2 YYEEEE.

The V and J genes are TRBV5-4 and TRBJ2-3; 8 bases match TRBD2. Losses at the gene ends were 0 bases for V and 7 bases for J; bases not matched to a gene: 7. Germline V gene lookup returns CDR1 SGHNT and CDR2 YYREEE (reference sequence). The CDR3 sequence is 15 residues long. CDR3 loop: CASSLEASGLNTQYF. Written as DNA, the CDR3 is TGTGCCAGCAGCTTGGAGGCTAGCGGGTTGAATACGCAGTATTTT.

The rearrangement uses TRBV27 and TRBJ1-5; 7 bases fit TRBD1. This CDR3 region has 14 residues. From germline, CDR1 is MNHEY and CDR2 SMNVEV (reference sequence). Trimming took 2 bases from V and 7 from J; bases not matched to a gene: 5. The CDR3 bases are TGTGCCAGCAGTTTAAGACAGGGTCGCCAGCCCCAGCATTTT. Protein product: CASSLRQGRQPQHF.

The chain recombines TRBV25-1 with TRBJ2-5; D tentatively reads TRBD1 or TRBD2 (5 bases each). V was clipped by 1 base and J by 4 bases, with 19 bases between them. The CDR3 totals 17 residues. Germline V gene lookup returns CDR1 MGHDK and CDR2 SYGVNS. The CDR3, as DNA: TGTGCCAGCAGTGAATGGTTAATTGGGACGGGGCCAGAGACCCAGTACTTC. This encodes CASSEWLIGTGPETQYF.

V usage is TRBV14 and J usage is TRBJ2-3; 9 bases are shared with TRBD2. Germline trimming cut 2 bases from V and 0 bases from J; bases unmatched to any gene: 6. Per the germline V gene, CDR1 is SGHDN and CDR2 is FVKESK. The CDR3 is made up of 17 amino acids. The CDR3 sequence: CASSQRPLAGSTDTQYF. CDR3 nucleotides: TGTGCCAGCAGCCAAAGACCCCTAGCGGGGAGCACAGATACGCAGTATTTT. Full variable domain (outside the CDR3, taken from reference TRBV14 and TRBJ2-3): EAGVTQFPSHSVIEKGQTVTLRCDPISGHDNLYWYRRVMGKEIKFLLHFVKESKQDESGMPNNRFLAERTGGTYSTLKVQPAELEDSGVYFCASSQRPLAGSTDTQYFGPGTRLTVL.

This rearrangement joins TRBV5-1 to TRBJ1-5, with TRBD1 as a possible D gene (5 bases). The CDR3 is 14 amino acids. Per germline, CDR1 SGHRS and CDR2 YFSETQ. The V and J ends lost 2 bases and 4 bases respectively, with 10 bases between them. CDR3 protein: CASSLSGGNQPQHF. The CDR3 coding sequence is TGCGCCAGCAGCTTAAGCGGGGGGAATCAGCCCCAGCATTTT. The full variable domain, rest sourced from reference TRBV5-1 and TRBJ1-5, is KAGVTQTPRYLIKTRGQQVTLSCSPISGHRSVSWYQQTPGQGLQFLFEYFSETQRNKGNFPGRFSGRQFSNSRSEMNVSTLELGDSALYLCASSLSGGNQPQHFGDGTRLSIL.

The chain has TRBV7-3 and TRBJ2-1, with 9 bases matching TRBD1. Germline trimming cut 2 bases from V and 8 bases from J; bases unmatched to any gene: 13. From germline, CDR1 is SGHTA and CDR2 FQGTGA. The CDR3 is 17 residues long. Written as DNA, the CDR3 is TGTGCCAGCAGCTTAGCCACGGGACAGGGAAGAACCCATGAGCAGTTCTTC. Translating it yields CASSLATGQGRTHEQFF. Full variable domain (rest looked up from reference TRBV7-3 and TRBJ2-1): GAGVSQTPSNKVTEKGKYVELRCDPISGHTALYWYRQSLGQGPEFLIYFQGTGAADDSGLPNDRFFAVRPEGSVSTLKIQRTERGDSAVYLCASSLATGQGRTHEQFFGPGTRLTVL.

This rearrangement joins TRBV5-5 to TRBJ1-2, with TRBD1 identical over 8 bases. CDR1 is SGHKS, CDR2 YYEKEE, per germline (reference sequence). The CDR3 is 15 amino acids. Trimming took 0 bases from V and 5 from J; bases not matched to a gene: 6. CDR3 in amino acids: CASSLEGQGLYGYTF. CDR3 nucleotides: TGTGCCAGCAGCTTGGAAGGACAGGGCCTATATGGCTACACCTTC.

The CDR3 DNA sequence: TGTGCTACAACCCGGAGGGACGGAACCTACGAGCAGTACTTC. It is translated as CATTRRDGTYEQYF. This chain uses TRBV12-5 with TRBJ2-7, with D possibly matching TRBD2 (6 bases). The CDR3 has 14 amino acids. CDR1 LGHNT and CDR2 FRNRAP come from the germline V gene. V was cut by 10 bases and J by 2 bases, with 18 bases left in between.

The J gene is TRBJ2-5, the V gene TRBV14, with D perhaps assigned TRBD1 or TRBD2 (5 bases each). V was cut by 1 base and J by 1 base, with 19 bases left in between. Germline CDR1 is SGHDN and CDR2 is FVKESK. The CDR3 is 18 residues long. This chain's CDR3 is CASSQGWGFRRRQETQYF. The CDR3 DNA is TGTGCCAGCAGCCAAGGTTGGGGGTTTCGAAGGCGCCAAGAGACCCAGTACTTC. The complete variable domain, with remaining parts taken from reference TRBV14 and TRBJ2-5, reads EAGVTQFPSHSVIEKGQTVTLRCDPISGHDNLYWYRRVMGKEIKFLLHFVKESKQDESGMPNNRFLAERTGGTYSTLKVQPAELEDSGVYFCASSQGWGFRRRQETQYFGPGTRLLVL.

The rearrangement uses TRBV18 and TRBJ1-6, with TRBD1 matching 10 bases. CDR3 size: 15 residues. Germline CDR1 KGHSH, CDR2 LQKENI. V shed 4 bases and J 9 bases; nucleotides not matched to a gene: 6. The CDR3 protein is CASSQRTGGTSPLHF. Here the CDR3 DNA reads TGTGCCAGCTCACAAAGGACAGGGGGAACTTCACCCCTCCACTTT.

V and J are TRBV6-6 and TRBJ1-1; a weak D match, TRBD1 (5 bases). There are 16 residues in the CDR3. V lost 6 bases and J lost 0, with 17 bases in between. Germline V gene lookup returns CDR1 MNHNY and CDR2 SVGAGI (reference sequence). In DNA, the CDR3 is TGTGCCAGCAGCTCCTATAGACAGCTGTTGAACACTGAAGCTTTCTTT. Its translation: CASSSYRQLLNTEAFF.

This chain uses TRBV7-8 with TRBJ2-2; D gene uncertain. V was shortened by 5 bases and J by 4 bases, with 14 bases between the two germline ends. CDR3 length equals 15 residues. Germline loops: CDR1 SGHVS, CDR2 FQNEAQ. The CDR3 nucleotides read TGTGCCAGCAGCCACCGTGGACCGATCACCGGGGAGCTGTTTTTT. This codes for CASSHRGPITGELFF.

CDR3 DNA: TGTGCCAGTGGACAGGTCCTATATGGCTACACCTTC. Amino acid sequence: CASGQVLYGYTF. This chain joins TRBV2 and TRBJ1-2, with 7 bases identical to TRBD1. Germline-derived CDR1 and CDR2 are SNHLY and FYNNEI. Germline trimming cut 9 bases from V and 5 bases from J; bases unmatched to any gene: 6. The CDR3 length is 12 residues. The entire variable domain, with the rest obtained from reference TRBV2 and TRBJ1-2, is as follows: EPEVTQTPSHQVTQMGQEVILRCVPISNHLYFYWYRQILGQKVEFLVSFYNNEISEKSEIFDDQFSVERPDGSNFTLKIRSTKLEDSAMYFCASGQVLYGYTFGSGTRLTVV.

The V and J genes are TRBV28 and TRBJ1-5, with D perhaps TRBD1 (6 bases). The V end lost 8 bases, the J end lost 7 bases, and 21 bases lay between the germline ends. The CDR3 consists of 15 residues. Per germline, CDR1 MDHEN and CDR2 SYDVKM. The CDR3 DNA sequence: TGTGCCAGCGGACAGAGATCTAGTACTGGGCAGCCCCAGCATTTT. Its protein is CASGQRSSTGQPQHF.

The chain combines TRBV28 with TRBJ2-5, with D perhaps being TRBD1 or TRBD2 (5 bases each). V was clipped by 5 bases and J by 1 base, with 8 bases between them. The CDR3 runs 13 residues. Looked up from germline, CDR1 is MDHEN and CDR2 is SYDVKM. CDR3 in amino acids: CASSPGAQETQYF. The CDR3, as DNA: TGTGCCAGCAGTCCCGGGGCCCAAGAGACCCAGTACTTC. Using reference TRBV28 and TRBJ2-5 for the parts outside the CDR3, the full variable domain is DVKVTQSSRYLVKRTGEKVFLECVQDMDHENMFWYRQDPGLGLRLIYFSYDVKMKEKGDIPEGYSVSREKKERFSLILESASTNQTSMYLCASSPGAQETQYFGPGTRLLVL.

The CDR3 protein is CASSQDTGDATDTQYF. The CDR3 nucleotides are TGTGCCAGCAGCCAAGATACTGGAGACGCCACAGATACGCAGTATTTT. The V and J genes are TRBV4-2 and TRBJ2-3, with D unresolved. The CDR3 totals 16 residues. Germline lookup yields CDR1 LGHNA and CDR2 YNFKEQ. V gave up 0 bases and J gave up 2 bases, with 12 bases separating them.

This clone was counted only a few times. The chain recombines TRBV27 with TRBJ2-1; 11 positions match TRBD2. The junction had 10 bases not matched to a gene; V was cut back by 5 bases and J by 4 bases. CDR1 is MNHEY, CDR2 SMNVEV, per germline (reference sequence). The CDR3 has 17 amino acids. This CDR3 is CASSRRLAGTAYNEQFF. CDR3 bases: TGTGCCAGCAGTCGACGACTAGCGGGGACCGCTTACAATGAGCAGTTCTTC.

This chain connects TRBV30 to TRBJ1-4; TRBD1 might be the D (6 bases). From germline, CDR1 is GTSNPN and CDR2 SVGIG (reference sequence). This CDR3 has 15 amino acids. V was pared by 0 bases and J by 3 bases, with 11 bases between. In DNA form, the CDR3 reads TGTGCCTGGAGTGTACGTAGGGGGTCTAATGAAAAACTGTTTTTT. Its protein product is CAWSVRRGSNEKLFF.

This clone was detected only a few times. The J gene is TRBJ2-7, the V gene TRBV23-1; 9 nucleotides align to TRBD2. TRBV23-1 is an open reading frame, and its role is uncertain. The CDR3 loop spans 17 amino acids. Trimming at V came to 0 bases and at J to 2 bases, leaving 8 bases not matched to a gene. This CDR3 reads CASSQSSSGSFTYEQYF. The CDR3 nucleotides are TGCGCCAGCAGTCAATCGAGTAGCGGGAGCTTTACCTACGAGCAGTACTTC.

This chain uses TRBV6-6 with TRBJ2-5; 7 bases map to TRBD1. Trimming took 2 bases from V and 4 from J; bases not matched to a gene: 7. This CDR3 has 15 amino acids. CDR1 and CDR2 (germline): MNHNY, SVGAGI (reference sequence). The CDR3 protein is CASSYGDSRGETQYF. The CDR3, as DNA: TGTGCCAGCAGTTACGGGGACAGTCGGGGAGAGACCCAGTACTTC.

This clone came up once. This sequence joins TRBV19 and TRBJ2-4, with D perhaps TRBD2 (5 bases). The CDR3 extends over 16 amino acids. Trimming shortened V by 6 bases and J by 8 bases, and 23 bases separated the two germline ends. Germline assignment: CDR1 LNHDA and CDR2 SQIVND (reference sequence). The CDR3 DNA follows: TGTGCCAGTAGCAACCCGGCGGGCCCCGAAAGTGACATTCAGTACTTC. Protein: CASSNPAGPESDIQYF.

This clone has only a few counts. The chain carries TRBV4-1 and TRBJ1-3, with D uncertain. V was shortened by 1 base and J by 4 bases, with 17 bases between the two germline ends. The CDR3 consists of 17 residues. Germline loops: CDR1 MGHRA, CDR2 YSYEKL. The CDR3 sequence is CASSQAALGRTGNTIYF. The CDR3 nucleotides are TGCGCCAGCAGCCAAGCCGCTCTCGGCCGAACAGGAAACACCATATATTTT.

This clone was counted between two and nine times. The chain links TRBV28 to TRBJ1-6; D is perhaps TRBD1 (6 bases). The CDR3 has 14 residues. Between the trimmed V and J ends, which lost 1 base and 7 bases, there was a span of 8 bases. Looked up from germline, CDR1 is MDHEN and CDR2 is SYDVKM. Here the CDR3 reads CASSLSDRNSPLHF. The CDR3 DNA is TGTGCCAGCAGTTTATCCGACAGGAATTCACCCCTCCACTTT.

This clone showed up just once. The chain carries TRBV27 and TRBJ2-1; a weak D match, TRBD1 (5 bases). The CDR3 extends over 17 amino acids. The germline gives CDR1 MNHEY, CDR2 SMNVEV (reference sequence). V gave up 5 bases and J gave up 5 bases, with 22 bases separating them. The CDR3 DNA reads TGTGCCAGCAGTGTCAGTCTGGGGCGAAGAATAAACAATGAGCAGTTCTTC. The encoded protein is CASSVSLGRRINNEQFF.

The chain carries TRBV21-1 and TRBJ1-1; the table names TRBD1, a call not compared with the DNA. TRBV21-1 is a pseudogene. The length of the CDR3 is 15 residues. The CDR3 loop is CASTSGQLMNTEAFF. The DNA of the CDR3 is TGTGCCAGCACCTCGGGACAGCTTATGAACACTGAAGCTTTCTTT.